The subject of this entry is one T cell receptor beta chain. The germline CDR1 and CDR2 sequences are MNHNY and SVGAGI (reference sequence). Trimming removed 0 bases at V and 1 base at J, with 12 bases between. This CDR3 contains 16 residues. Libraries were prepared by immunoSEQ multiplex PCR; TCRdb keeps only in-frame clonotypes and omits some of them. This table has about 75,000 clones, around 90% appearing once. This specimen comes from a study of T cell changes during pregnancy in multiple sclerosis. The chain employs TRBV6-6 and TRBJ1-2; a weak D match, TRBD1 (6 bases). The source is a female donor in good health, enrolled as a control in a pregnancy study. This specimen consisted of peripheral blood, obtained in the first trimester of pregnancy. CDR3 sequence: CASSYSGAGVNYGYTF. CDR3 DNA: TGTGCCAGCAGTTACTCAGGGGCAGGGGTTAACTATGGCTACACCTTC.